This TCR beta chain was profiled in a study of T-cell reconstitution after alpha-beta-depleted transplantation in children. Study observations and caveats: Most T-cell counts and diversity one year after the transplant came from T cells that were newly produced. Several hundred expanded graft clones reportedly gave rise to the alpha-beta T cells present about two months after transplant.

With 3 bases removed from V and 1 base from J, the gap between germline ends came to 4 bases. Germline CDR1 is DFQATT and CDR2 is SNEGSKA (reference sequence). The CDR3 is 13 amino acids. The library targeted TCRbeta and was prepared with unique molecular identifiers. TCRdb passed the PCR reads through MiXCR, listing each CDR3 protein once. The data hold approximately 230,000 distinct CDR3 sequences, with about a quarter observed a single time. Note on this clonotype: Antigen specificity is unknown.

The gene calls are TRBV20-1 and TRBJ2-6; no clear D. The TCR was taken from a girl between 2 and 10 years old with Fanconi anemia, due to receive a stem cell transplant. This specimen was PBMCs, taken before TCRalphabeta/CD19-depleted stem cell transplant. CDR3 residues: CSASGSGANVLTF. Written as DNA, the CDR3 is TGCAGTGCTAGTGGTTCTGGGGCCAACGTCCTGACTTTC.